This T cell receptor (beta chain) was recovered during a study of shared clonotypes between healthy human individuals. The V gene lost 5 bases and the J gene lost 8 bases, with 24 bases spanning the gap. The CDR3 is made up of 16 amino acids. The germline CDR1 and CDR2 sequences are SGHAT and FQNNGV. Findings of the study overall: The naive CD4 repertoires of a few donors were compared, and about 5% of clonotypes were shared.

Some clones are missing from TCRdb's copy, which holds only in-frame ones; the method was immunoSEQ multiplex PCR. This table has 730,000 or so clones, about 78% appearing once. About this clone itself: Its specificity is unknown.

The chain recombines TRBV11-2 with TRBJ1-2; D not certain. The receptor was derived from a woman in her twenties or thirties in good health. The sequencing input was memory CD4+ T cells sorted from blood. Subset described: CD45RA-negative fraction. The CDR3 is CASSPPGTSTVGGYTF. For the CDR3, the DNA is TGTGCCAGCAGCCCACCCGGAACATCGACCGTGGGGGGCTACACCTTC.